The T cell receptor beta chain described here comes from a study of blood T cell repertoires in COVID-19. Looking at the study overall: PBMCs, B-cell-depleted T cells, or T cells were the source of the cDNA or gDNA that made up the material.

In the original workflow: Amplifying reference gene primers gave estimates of nucleated cell counts. The repertoire was sequenced with immunoSEQ multiplex PCR; TCRdb's copy has only in-frame clones and lacks some. That table furnishes V, J and clone size, whereas the DNA furnished D and trimming. Of about 60,000 clones detected, almost 80% appear once; the ten largest clones hold approximately 12%. The CDR3 runs to 16 residues. The V gene's germline CDR1 is SGHRS and CDR2 YFSETQ. J was trimmed by 5 bases and V by 8 bases; bases with no gene match: 17. The chain uses TRBV5-1 and TRBJ1-1; the match to TRBD1 covers 8 bases. The material sequenced was peripheral blood. This receptor was taken from an elderly man with acute or convalescent COVID-19. CDR3 DNA sequence: TGCGCCAGACCACAACCACAGCGTGACAGGGGAACTGAAGCTTTCTTT. Protein sequence: CARPQPQRDRGTEAFF.